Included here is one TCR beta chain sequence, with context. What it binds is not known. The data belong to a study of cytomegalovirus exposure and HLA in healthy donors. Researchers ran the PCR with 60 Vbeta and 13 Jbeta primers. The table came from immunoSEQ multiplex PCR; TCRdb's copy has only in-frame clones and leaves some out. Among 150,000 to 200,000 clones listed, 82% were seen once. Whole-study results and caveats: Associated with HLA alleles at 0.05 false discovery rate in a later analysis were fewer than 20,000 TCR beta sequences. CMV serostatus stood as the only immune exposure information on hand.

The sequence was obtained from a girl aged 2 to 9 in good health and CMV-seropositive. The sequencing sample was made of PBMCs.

The CDR3 loop reads CASSQDRGNQPQHF. CDR3 in DNA: TGTGCCAGCAGCCAGGACAGGGGAAATCAGCCCCAGCATTTT. The chain combines TRBV5-4 with TRBJ1-5, with 9 bases that match TRBD1. With V trimmed by 4 bases and J by 4 bases, 3 bases remained unmatched. The CDR3 is 14 residues long. CDR1 is SGHNT, CDR2 YYREEE, per germline (reference sequence).